This TCR beta chain was obtained from a study of shared clonotypes between healthy human individuals. Germline V gene sequence: CDR1 SGHNT, CDR2 YYREEE (reference sequence). Trimming stripped 3 bases from V and 2 bases from J, with 15 bases between. CDR3 length: 16 amino acids. Replicate sorted-subset PCRs were loaded with approximately 200 ng DNA, 25,000 to 30,000 T cell genomes. The table came from immunoSEQ multiplex PCR; TCRdb's copy has only in-frame clones and leaves some out. The table records 2 million to 2.5 million clones, about nine tenths of them present only once. The sequencing input was naive CD4+ T cells from PBMCs. Subset denoted: CD45RA+ positively selected. The source of this sequence is a young man in good health. Some clones in this sample may be carry-over from other donors' samples. The J gene is TRBJ2-1, the V gene TRBV5-4; D is ambiguous. The CDR3 spells CASSSVSAGAYNEQFF. The CDR3 nucleotides read TGTGCCAGCAGCTCGGTGAGCGCCGGAGCCTACAATGAGCAGTTCTTC. Drawing the rest from reference TRBV5-4 and TRBJ2-1, the complete variable domain is ETGVTQSPTHLIKTRGQQVTLRCSSQSGHNTVSWYQQALGQGPQFIFQYYREEENGRGNFPPRFSGLQFPNYSSELNVNALELDDSALYLCASSSVSAGAYNEQFFGPGTRLTVL.